The next 8 T cell receptor beta chains were all read from a single sample in a study of blood T cell repertoires in COVID-19. Some clones are missing from TCRdb's copy, which holds only in-frame ones; the method was immunoSEQ multiplex PCR. This sample has 50,000 to 60,000 clones; around 90% occur once, and the top ten carry 3.5% to 4%. Input material: peripheral blood. The source of these receptors is a man aged 35 to 55 with COVID-19, enrolled during active disease.

The table lists this clone with a count of one. The V call is TRBV28, the J call TRBJ1-1; D might be TRBD1 (6 bases). CDR1 and CDR2 from the germline V gene are MDHEN and SYDVKM. With 8 bases removed from V and 1 base from J, the gap between germline ends came to 14 bases. CDR3 length equals 14 residues. Here the CDR3 reads CASGSRDKNTEAFF. The CDR3 DNA is TGTGCCAGCGGCTCGAGGGACAAGAACACTGAAGCTTTCTTT.

This clone occurred once. The chain recombines TRBV10-1 with TRBJ2-7; tentative D call: TRBD1 (6 bases). The CDR3 loop spans 11 amino acids. CDR1 is WNHNN and CDR2 is SYGVQD in the germline V gene (reference sequence). The V and J ends lost 6 bases and 5 bases respectively, with 8 bases between them. The CDR3, as DNA: TGCGCCAGCAGCAACAGGGACGAGCAGTACTTC. This codes for CASSNRDEQYF.

The chain carries TRBV2 and TRBJ1-4, with 7 positions matching TRBD1. CDR1 and CDR2 from the germline V gene are SNHLY and FYNNEI. Trimming removed 6 bases from V and 5 bases from J; junction bases left unmatched: 9. There are 15 residues in the CDR3. CDR3 sequence: CASREYRGGNEKLFF. The CDR3 DNA reads TGTGCCAGCAGGGAATACAGGGGTGGGAATGAAAAACTGTTTTTT.

This rearrangement joins TRBV19 to TRBJ1-1; 9 nucleotides match TRBD1. The CDR3 totals 13 residues. From germline, CDR1 is LNHDA and CDR2 SQIVND (reference sequence). V lost 10 bases to trimming and J lost 5 bases; unmatched junction nucleotides: 8. The CDR3 sequence is CATIQGASTEAFF. As DNA, the CDR3 is TGTGCCACCATACAGGGGGCTAGTACTGAAGCTTTCTTT.

The V and J genes are TRBV11-2 and TRBJ2-7; perhaps TRBD1 as D (6 bases). The CDR3 is 14 amino acids. The germline CDR1 and CDR2 sequences are SGHAT and FQNNGV. The V gene lost 5 bases and the J gene lost 7 bases, with 18 bases spanning the gap. CDR3 DNA: TGTGCCAGCAGCCGAGGGCCACAGGGCGGGGAGCAGTACTTC. This codes for CASSRGPQGGEQYF.

V usage is TRBV5-1 and J usage is TRBJ1-1; 7 bases match TRBD1. The V and J ends lost 0 bases and 4 bases, in that order; junction bases with no gene match: 3. The CDR3 has 14 residues. Germline CDR1 is SGHRS and CDR2 is YFSETQ. Written as DNA, the CDR3 is TGCGCCAGCAGCTTGGAGGGACAGACCACTGAAGCTTTCTTT. Encoded protein: CASSLEGQTTEAFF.

This rearrangement joins TRBV30 to TRBJ1-2, with TRBD1 matching 9 bases. The CDR3 has 16 amino acids. Germline lookup yields CDR1 GTSNPN and CDR2 SVGIG (reference sequence). J lost 6 bases, V lost 1 base, and 12 bases had no gene match. In DNA, the CDR3 is TGTGCCTGGAGTGGGGTGACCGGGACAGGGTGGGATGGCTACACCTTC. Translating gives CAWSGVTGTGWDGYTF.

V and J are TRBV5-4 and TRBJ2-2; 10 bases line up with TRBD2. The V segment lost 3 bases and the J segment 6 bases; nucleotides outside the gene matches: 5. Germline values: CDR1 SGHNT, CDR2 YYREEE (reference sequence). This CDR3 has 15 residues. This CDR3 reads CASSSAGGGSGELFF. CDR3 bases: TGTGCCAGCAGCTCAGCGGGAGGGGGATCCGGGGAGCTGTTTTTT.